The 6 T cell receptor beta chains in this list originate from one sample, sequenced in a study of glioma-infiltrating T cells. The iRepertoire nested amplicon-rescue multiplex PCR amplified TCR alpha and beta CDR3s from RNA. TCRdb re-derived calls from the multiplex PCR reads in MiXCR, one entry per CDR3 protein. This table holds 95,000 to 150,000 distinct CDR3 sequences, less than 30% found once. The sample was glioma tissue, nonneoplastic brain tissue, or PBMCs (not recorded which). The receptor source for this set is a human donor with low-grade glioma or glioblastoma, undergoing nonglioma brain surgery, or in good health (not recorded which).

Comment on this clonotype: Just one base apart from a much larger clone, this may be a read error. The conserved phenylalanine or tryptophan is not found at the CDR3 terminus, so this likely reflects a read error. The V gene is TRBV7-9, the J gene TRBJ1-1; TRBD1 matches 8 bases. CDR1 and CDR2 from the germline V gene are SEHNR and FQNEAQ (reference sequence). This CDR3 is built from 14 residues. Trimming took 6 bases from V and 8 from J; bases not matched to a gene: 11. The CDR3, as DNA: TGTGCCAGCAGTAGGACAGGGACAATGCAAGAAGCTTTCCTT. It translates to CASSRTGTMQEAFL.

Worth noting for this clonotype: A much bigger clone sits one base away, suggesting this may be a read error. V is TRBV7-6 and J is TRBJ1-6; 7 bases agree with TRBD1. The CDR3 spans 15 residues. V shed 3 bases, J shed 11 bases, and the junction held 10 bases outside the gene matches. Germline V gene lookup returns CDR1 SGHVS and CDR2 FNYEAQ. In nucleotides, the CDR3 is TGTGCCAGCAGCTTTGGACAGGCAAGCAATCCACCCCTCCACTTT. Its translation is CASSFGQASNPPLHF. The full variable domain, its missing parts supplied by reference TRBV7-6 and TRBJ1-6, is GAGVSQSPRYKVTKRGQDVALRCDPISGHVSLYWYRQALGQGPEFLTYFNYEAQQDKSGLPNDRFSAERPEGSISTLTIQRTEQRDSAMYRCASSFGQASNPPLHFGNGTRLTVT.

This clonotype has ten or more counts. This chain links TRBV6-1 with TRBJ2-1; 12 bases fit TRBD2. The V segment lost 6 bases and the J segment 2 bases; nucleotides outside the gene matches: 8. The CDR3 is made up of 17 amino acids. CDR1 is MNHNS, CDR2 SASEGT, per germline. The CDR3 loop reads CASSGLAGGRAYNEQFF. The CDR3 nucleotides are TGTGCCAGCAGCGGGCTAGCGGGAGGGAGAGCCTACAATGAGCAGTTCTTC.

On this clonotype itself: A clone one base away is much larger, so this may be a read error. The rearrangement uses TRBV10-3 and TRBJ2-1, with 10 bases that match TRBD2. Trimming took 8 bases from V and 11 from J; bases not matched to a gene: 9. Germline CDR1 and CDR2: ENHRY and SYGVKD. The CDR3 totals 13 residues. The CDR3 DNA sequence: TGTGCCATCCTAGCGGGAGCGGGGAATCAGCAGTTCTTC. Translated, it gives CAILAGAGNQQFF.

This clonotype was seen many times. The rearrangement joins TRBV6-1 to TRBJ2-7, with 7 bases identical to TRBD2. The CDR3 spans 14 residues. V lost 5 bases to trimming and J lost 11 bases; unmatched junction nucleotides: 15. CDR1 MNHNS and CDR2 SASEGT come from the germline V gene. This chain's CDR3 is CASSPGGDLGAKYF. CDR3 nucleotides: TGTGCCAGCAGTCCTGGGGGGGACCTAGGAGCTAAGTACTTC.

Worth noting for this clonotype: It is unclear where the CDR3 begins or ends on the DNA, so no DNA is shown, and the CDR3 is as TCRdb lists it. The genes are TRBV7-2 and TRBJ2-7; the table's D call, TRBD2, was not checked against the DNA. CDR1 is SGHTA and CDR2 is FQGNSA in the germline V gene. The CDR3 region is 22 residues in length, termini included. The CDR3 loop is CASSLRDSPSYEQYFGISEQYF.